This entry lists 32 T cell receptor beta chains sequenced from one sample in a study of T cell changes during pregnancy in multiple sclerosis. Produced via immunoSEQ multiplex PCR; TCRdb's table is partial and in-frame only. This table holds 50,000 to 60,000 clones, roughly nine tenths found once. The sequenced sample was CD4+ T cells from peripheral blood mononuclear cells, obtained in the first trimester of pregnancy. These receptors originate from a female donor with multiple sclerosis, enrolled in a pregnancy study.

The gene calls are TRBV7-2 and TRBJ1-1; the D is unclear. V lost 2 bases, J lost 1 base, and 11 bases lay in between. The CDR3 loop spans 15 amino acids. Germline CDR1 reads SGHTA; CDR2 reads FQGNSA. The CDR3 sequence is CASSLWQVRNTEAFF. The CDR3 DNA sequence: TGTGCCAGCAGCTTATGGCAGGTACGGAACACTGAAGCTTTCTTT.

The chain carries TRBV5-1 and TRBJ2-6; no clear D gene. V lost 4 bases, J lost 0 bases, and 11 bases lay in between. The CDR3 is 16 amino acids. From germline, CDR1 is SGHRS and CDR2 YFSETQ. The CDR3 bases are TGCGCCAGCAGCCGAGGTGCGGACTCTGGGGCCAACGTCCTGACTTTC. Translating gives CASSRGADSGANVLTF. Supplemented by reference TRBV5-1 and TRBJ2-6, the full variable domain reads KAGVTQTPRYLIKTRGQQVTLSCSPISGHRSVSWYQQTPGQGLQFLFEYFSETQRNKGNFPGRFSGRQFSNSRSEMNVSTLELGDSALYLCASSRGADSGANVLTFGAGSRLTVL.

The CDR3 nucleotides read TGTGCCAGCAGCTTAGGGGCCCCTCGGGAGGGTTCACCCCTCCACTTT. Translation: CASSLGAPREGSPLHF. The rearrangement links TRBV7-2 to TRBJ1-6; D remains ambiguous. Germline CDR1 SGHTA, CDR2 FQGNSA. The CDR3 is 16 amino acids. Trimming shortened V by 1 base and J by 9 bases, and 16 bases separated the two germline ends.

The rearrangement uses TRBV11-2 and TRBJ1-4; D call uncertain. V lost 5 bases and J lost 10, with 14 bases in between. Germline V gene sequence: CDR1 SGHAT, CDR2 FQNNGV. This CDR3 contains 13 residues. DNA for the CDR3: TGTGCCAGCAGCCCCGGCGAGGGAGGAAAACTGTTTTTT. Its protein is CASSPGEGGKLFF.

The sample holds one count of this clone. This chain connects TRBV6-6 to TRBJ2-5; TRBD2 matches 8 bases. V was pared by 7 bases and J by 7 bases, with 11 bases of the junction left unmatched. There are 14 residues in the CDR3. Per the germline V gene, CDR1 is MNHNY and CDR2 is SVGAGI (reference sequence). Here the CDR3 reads CASTGAAGGGTQYF. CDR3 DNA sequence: TGTGCCAGCACCGGTGCGGCGGGGGGAGGGACCCAGTACTTC.

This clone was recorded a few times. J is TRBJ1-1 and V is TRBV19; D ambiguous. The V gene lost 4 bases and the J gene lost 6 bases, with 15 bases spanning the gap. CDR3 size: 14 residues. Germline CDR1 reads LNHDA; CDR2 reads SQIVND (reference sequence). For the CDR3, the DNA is TGTGCCAGTAGTACAGCGGGGAATAGTGCTGAAGCTTTCTTT. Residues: CASSTAGNSAEAFF.

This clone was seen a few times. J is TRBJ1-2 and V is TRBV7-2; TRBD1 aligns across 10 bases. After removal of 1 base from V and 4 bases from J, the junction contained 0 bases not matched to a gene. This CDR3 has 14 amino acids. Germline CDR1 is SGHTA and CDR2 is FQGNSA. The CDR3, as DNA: TGTGCCAGCAGCTTAGGGGACAGGGGCTATGGCTACACCTTC. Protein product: CASSLGDRGYGYTF.

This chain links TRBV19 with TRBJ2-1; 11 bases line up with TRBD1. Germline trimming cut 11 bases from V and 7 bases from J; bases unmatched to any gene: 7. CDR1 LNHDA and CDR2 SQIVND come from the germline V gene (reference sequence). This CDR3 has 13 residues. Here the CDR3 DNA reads TGTGCCTCCCGGGACAGGGGGAGGAATGAGCAGTTCTTC. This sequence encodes CASRDRGRNEQFF.

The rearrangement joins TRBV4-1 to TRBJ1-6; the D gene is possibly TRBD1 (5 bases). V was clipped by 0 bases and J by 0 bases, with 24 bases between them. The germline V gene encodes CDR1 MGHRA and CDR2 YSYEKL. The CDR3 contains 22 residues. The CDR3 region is CASSQDPHRGHLPGSYNSPLHF. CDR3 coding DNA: TGCGCCAGCAGCCAAGATCCCCACCGAGGACATCTTCCGGGCTCCTATAATTCACCCCTCCACTTT.

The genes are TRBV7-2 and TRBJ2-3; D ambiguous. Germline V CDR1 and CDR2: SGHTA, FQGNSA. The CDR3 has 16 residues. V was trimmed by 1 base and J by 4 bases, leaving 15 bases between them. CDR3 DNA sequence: TGTGCCAGCAGCTTAGGGCGGAGAATTGGCGCAGATACGCAGTATTTT. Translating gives CASSLGRRIGADTQYF. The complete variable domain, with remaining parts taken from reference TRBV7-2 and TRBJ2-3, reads GAGVSQSPSNKVTEKGKDVELRCDPISGHTALYWYRQSLGQGLEFLIYFQGNSAPDKSGLPSDRFSAERTGGSVSTLTIQRTQQEDSAVYLCASSLGRRIGADTQYFGPGTRLTVL.

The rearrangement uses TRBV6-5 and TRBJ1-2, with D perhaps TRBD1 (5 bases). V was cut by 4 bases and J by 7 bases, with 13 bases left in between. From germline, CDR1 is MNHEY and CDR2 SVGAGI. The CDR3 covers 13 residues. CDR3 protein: CASSSRQSGGYTF. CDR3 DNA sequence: TGTGCCAGCAGTTCACGACAGTCCGGTGGCTACACCTTC.

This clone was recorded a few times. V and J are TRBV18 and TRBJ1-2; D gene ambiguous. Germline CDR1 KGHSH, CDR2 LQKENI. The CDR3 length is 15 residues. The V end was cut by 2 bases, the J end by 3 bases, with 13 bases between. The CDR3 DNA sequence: TGTGCCAGCTCACCAGAAATGAGGGCTTACTATGGCTACACCTTC. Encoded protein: CASSPEMRAYYGYTF.

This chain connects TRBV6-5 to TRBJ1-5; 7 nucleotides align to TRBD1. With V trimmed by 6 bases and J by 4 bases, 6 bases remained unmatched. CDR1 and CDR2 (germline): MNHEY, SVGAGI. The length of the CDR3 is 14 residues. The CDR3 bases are TGTGCCAGCAGGGCTACAGGGGTGAATCAGCCCCAGCATTTT. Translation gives CASRATGVNQPQHF.

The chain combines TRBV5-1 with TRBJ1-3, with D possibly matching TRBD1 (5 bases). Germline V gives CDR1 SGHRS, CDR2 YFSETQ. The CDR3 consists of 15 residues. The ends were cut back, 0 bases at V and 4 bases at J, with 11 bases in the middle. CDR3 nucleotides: TGCGCCAGCAGCTTGGTAGGGGTATTCGGAAACACCATATATTTT. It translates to CASSLVGVFGNTIYF. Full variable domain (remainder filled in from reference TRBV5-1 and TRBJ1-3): KAGVTQTPRYLIKTRGQQVTLSCSPISGHRSVSWYQQTPGQGLQFLFEYFSETQRNKGNFPGRFSGRQFSNSRSEMNVSTLELGDSALYLCASSLVGVFGNTIYFGEGSWLTVV.

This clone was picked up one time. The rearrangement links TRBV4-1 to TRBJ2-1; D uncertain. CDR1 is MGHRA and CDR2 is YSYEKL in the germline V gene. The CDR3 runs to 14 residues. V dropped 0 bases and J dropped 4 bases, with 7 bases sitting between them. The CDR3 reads CASSQDLSYNEQFF. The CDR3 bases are TGCGCCAGCAGCCAAGATCTGTCTTACAATGAGCAGTTCTTC.

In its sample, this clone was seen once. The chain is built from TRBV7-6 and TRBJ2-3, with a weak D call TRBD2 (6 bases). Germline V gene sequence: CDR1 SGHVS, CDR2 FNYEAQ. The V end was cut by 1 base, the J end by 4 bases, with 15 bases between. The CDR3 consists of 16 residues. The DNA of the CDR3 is TGTGCCAGCAGCTTAGAGCGGGCTGGGACTTCAGATACGCAGTATTTT. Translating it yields CASSLERAGTSDTQYF.

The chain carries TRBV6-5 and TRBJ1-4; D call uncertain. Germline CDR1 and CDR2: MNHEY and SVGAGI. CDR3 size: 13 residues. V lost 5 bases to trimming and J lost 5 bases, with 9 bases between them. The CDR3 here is CASSLDLNEKLFF. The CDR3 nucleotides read TGTGCCAGCAGTCTAGATTTAAATGAAAAACTGTTTTTT.

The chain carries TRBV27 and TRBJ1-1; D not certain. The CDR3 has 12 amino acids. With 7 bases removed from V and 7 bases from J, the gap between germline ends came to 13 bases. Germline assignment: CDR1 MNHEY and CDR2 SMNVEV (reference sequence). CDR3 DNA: TGTGCCAGCACCGAACGGTACGGTGAAGCTTTCTTT. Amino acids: CASTERYGEAFF.

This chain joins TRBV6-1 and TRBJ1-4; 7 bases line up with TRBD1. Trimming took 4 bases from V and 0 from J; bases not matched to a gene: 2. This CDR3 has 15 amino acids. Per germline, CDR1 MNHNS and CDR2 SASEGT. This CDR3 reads CASSGGQATNEKLFF. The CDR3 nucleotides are TGTGCCAGCAGTGGAGGACAGGCAACTAATGAAAAACTGTTTTTT.

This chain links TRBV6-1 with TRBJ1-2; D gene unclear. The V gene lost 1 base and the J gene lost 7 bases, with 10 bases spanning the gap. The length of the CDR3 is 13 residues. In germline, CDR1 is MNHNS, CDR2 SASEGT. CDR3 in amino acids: CASSEVPGFGYTF. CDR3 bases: TGTGCCAGCAGTGAAGTTCCAGGTTTTGGCTACACCTTC.

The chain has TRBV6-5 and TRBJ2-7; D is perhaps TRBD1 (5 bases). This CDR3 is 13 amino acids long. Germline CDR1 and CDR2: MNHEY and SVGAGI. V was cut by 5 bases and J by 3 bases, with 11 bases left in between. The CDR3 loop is CASSPTAIYEQYF. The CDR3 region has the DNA TGTGCCAGCAGTCCGACAGCCATCTACGAGCAGTACTTC.

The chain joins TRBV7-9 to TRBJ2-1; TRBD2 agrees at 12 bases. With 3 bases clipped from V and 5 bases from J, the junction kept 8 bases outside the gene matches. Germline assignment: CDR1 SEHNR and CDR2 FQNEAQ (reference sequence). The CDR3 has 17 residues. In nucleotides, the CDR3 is TGTGCCAGCAGCTTTCCTAGCGGGGGGGCCCGTAACAATGAGCAGTTCTTC. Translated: CASSFPSGGARNNEQFF.

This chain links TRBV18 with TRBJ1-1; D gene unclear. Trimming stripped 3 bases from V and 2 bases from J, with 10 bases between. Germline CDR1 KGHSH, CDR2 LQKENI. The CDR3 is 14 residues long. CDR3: CASSPYTDNTEAFF. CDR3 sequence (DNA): TGTGCCAGCTCACCCTACACAGATAACACTGAAGCTTTCTTT.

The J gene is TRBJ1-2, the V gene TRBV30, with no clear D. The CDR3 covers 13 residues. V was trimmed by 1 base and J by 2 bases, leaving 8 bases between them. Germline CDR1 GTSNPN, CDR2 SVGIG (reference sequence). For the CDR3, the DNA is TGTGCCTGGAGTGGCCAGGCGAACTATGGCTACACCTTC. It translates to CAWSGQANYGYTF.

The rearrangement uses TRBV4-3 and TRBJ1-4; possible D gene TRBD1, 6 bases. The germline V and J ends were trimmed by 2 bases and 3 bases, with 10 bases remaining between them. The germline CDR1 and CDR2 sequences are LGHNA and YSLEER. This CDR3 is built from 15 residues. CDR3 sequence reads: CASSQLGAANEKLFF. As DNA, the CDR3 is TGCGCCAGCAGCCAACTGGGGGCGGCTAATGAAAAACTGTTTTTT.

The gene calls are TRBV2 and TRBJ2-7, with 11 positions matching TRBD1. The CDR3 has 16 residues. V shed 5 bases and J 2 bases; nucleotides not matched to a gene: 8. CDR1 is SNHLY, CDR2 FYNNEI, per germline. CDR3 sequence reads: CASSSLPGQGAYEQYF. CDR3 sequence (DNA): TGTGCCAGCAGTTCACTACCGGGACAGGGGGCCTACGAGCAGTACTTC.

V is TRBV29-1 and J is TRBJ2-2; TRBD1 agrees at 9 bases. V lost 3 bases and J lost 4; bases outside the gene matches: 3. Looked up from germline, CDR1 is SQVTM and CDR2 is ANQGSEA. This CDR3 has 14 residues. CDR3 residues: CSVDGTGSTGELFF. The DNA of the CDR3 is TGCAGCGTTGATGGGACAGGGAGCACCGGGGAGCTGTTTTTT.

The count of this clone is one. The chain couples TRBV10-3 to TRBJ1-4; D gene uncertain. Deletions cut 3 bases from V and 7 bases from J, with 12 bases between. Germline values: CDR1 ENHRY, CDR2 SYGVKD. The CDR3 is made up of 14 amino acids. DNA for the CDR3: TGTGCCATCAGTGAAACGGGGTGGGGTGAAAAACTGTTTTTT. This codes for CAISETGWGEKLFF.

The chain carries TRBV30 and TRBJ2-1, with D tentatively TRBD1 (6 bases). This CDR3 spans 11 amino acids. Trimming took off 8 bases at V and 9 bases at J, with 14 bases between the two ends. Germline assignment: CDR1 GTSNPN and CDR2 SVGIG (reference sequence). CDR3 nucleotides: TGTGCCGGAACGACCAGGGGTGAGCAGTTCTTC. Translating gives CAGTTRGEQFF. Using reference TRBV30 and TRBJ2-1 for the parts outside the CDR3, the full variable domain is SQTIHQWPATLVQPVGSPLSLECTVEGTSNPNLYWYRQAAGRGLQLLFYSVGIGQISSEVPQNLSASRPQDRQFILSSKKLLLSDSGFYLCAGTTRGEQFFGPGTRLTVL.

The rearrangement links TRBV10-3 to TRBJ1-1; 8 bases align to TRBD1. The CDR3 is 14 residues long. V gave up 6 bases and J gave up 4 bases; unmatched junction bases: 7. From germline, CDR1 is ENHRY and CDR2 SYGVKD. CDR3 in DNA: TGTGCCATCAGCCGCGATGGGACAGGCACTGAAGCTTTCTTT. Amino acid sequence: CAISRDGTGTEAFF.

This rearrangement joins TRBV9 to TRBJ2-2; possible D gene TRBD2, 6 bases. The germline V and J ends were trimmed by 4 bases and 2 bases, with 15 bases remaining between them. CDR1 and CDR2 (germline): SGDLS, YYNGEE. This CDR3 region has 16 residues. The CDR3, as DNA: TGTGCCAGCAGCCCCTTCGGAGGGCGAAACACCGGGGAGCTGTTTTTT. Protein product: CASSPFGGRNTGELFF.

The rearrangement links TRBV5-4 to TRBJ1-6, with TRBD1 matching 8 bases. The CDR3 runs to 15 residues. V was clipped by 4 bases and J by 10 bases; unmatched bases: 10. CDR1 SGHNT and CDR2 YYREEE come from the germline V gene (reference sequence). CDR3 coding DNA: TGTGCCAGCAGCACACCGACAGGGGATAGCTCACCCCTCCACTTT. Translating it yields CASSTPTGDSSPLHF. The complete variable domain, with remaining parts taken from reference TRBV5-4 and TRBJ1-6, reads ETGVTQSPTHLIKTRGQQVTLRCSSQSGHNTVSWYQQALGQGPQFIFQYYREEENGRGNFPPRFSGLQFPNYSSELNVNALELDDSALYLCASSTPTGDSSPLHFGNGTRLTVT.